These 9 T cell receptor beta chains originate from one sample sequenced in a study of T cell repertoires in cytomegalovirus infection. Their recognized antigens are unknown. TCRdb reprocessed the reads via MiXCR and lists one record per CDR3 protein. The sample includes about 770,000 distinct CDR3 sequences, 29% seen only once; the top ten take roughly 14%. The sequencing here drew on cultured CD8+ T cells from PBMCs, taken from culture after CMV antigen stimulation. All receptors derive from a human donor in good health (CMV status not recorded). Some clones in this sample may be carry-over from other donors' samples.

This clonotype has more than one count but fewer than ten. The rearrangement links TRBV28 to TRBJ2-7; D perhaps matches TRBD2 (6 bases). Germline V gives CDR1 MDHEN, CDR2 SYDVKM. The V end lost 6 bases, the J end lost 0 bases, and 12 bases lay between the germline ends. This CDR3 has 14 residues. CDR3 region: CASSHGGVSYEQYV. In DNA form, the CDR3 reads TGTGCCAGCAGCCACGGCGGGGTCTCCTACGAGCAGTACGTC.

This chain connects TRBV5-1 to TRBJ2-5, with 7 bases that match TRBD1. This CDR3 has 15 residues. Germline V gene data show CDR1 as SGHRS and CDR2 as YFSETQ. V trimming: 4 bases; J trimming: 1 base; junction bases outside the gene matches: 7. Here the CDR3 DNA reads TGCGCCAGCAGCAACGTGGGACAGAGCCAAGAGACCCAGTACTTC. This encodes CASSNVGQSQETQYF.

The gene calls are TRBV24-1 and TRBJ2-5, with TRBD2 matching over 10 bases. The CDR3 loop spans 14 amino acids. V lost 1 base, J lost 5 bases, and 0 bases stayed unmatched. Per germline, CDR1 KGHDR and CDR2 SFDVKD. The CDR3 reads CATSDLAGGETQYF. For the CDR3, the DNA is TGTGCCACCAGTGATTTAGCGGGGGGGGAGACCCAGTACTTC.

The chain has TRBV28 and TRBJ1-6; TRBD1 matches at 8 bases. Trimming at V came to 6 bases and at J to 5 bases, leaving 0 bases not matched to a gene. In germline, CDR1 is MDHEN, CDR2 SYDVKM. The CDR3 sequence is 13 residues long. The CDR3 bases are TGTGCCAGCAGGGGACAGGATAATTCACCCCTCCACTTT. It translates to CASRGQDNSPLHF. The full variable domain, completed using reference TRBV28 and TRBJ1-6, is DVKVTQSSRYLVKRTGEKVFLECVQDMDHENMFWYRQDPGLGLRLIYFSYDVKMKEKGDIPEGYSVSREKKERFSLILESASTNQTSMYLCASRGQDNSPLHFGNGTRLTVT.

The chain has TRBV28 and TRBJ2-7; 10 bases align to TRBD1. The ends lost 4 bases at V and 3 bases at J; junction bases unmatched: 0. Per the germline V gene, CDR1 is MDHEN and CDR2 is SYDVKM. The CDR3 covers 13 residues. In DNA form, the CDR3 reads TGTGCCAGCAGTTGGGACAGGGGCTACGAGCAGTACGTC. As protein: CASSWDRGYEQYV.

This clonotype was seen only a few times. J is TRBJ2-7 and V is TRBV7-2, with unresolved D. V lost 3 bases and J lost 4, with 7 bases in between. This CDR3 has 12 amino acids. CDR1 and CDR2 from the germline V gene are SGHTA and FQGNSA. CDR3 amino acids: CASSFVWYEQYF. The CDR3, as DNA: TGTGCCAGCAGCTTTGTGTGGTACGAGCAGTACTTC.

This clonotype appeared a few times. This chain joins TRBV12-3 or TRBV12-4 and TRBJ1-2; D is unresolved. This CDR3 is 13 amino acids long. V was trimmed by 3 bases and J by 2 bases, leaving 7 bases between them. This CDR3 is CASSLVRNYGYTF. CDR3 nucleotide sequence: TGTGCCAGCAGTTTGGTCAGGAACTATGGCTACACCTTC.

This clonotype was seen repeatedly, ten times or more. The chain employs TRBV27 and TRBJ2-5; either TRBD1 or TRBD2 may fit D (5 bases each). Per the germline V gene, CDR1 is MNHEY and CDR2 is SMNVEV (reference sequence). V gave up 4 bases and J gave up 0 bases, with 9 bases separating them. The CDR3 contains 14 residues. This chain's CDR3 is CASSSGTYQETQYF. Written as DNA, the CDR3 is TGTGCCAGCAGTTCTGGGACGTACCAAGAGACCCAGTACTTC.

This chain links TRBV19 with TRBJ1-5; perhaps TRBD1 as D (6 bases). Germline-derived CDR1 and CDR2 are LNHDA and SQIVND (reference sequence). Trimming removed 5 bases at V and 0 bases at J, with 23 bases between. The CDR3 consists of 19 residues. In DNA, the CDR3 is TGTGCCAGTAGTCCCCGGACAGATTCAGCCTCGAATAGCAATCAGCCCCAGCATTTT. Encoded protein: CASSPRTDSASNSNQPQHF.